The source of this T cell receptor beta chain is a study of blood T cell repertoires in COVID-19. Whole-study context: The United States, Italy and Spain were the sources of the acute and convalescent COVID-19 samples.

TCRdb keeps only in-frame clones here, not all; method: immunoSEQ multiplex PCR. This sample has about 250,000 clones; around 85% occur once, and the top ten carry 0.7% to 0.9%. The ends were cut back, 10 bases at V and 2 bases at J, with 20 bases in the middle. The CDR3 is 16 amino acids. Germline loops: CDR1 LNHDA, CDR2 SQIVND (reference sequence). This TCR derives from a human donor with COVID-19, enrolled during active disease. The donor label of this sample is uncertain. Input material: peripheral blood. This chain links TRBV19 with TRBJ1-4; unclear D gene. The CDR3 coding sequence is TGTGCCACCTCCTCGCGGGCCCTTCGGACTAATGAAAAACTGTTTTTT. Its protein product is CATSSRALRTNEKLFF.